This TCR beta chain comes out of a study of blood T cell repertoires in COVID-19. Study-level information: Samples taken during acute and convalescent COVID-19 were collected in the United States, Italy and Spain.

This CDR3 comprises 15 residues. Unmatched junction bases numbered 6, after V lost 1 base and J lost 7 bases. Germline assignment: CDR1 LGHDT and CDR2 YNNKEL (reference sequence). The authors' processing: Amplification of reference gene primers was used by the study to estimate nucleated cell counts. Profiled with immunoSEQ multiplex PCR; TCRdb holds only in-frame clones, not every one. That table furnishes V, J and clone size, whereas the DNA furnished D and trimming. The sample holds approximately 350,000 clones, about 88% seen once. Followed over time, Seattle patients had been enrolled while infection was active.

J is TRBJ2-3 and V is TRBV3-1 (or the pseudogene TRBV3-2); the match to TRBD2 covers 9 bases. The sequence came from a woman aged 60-75 years with COVID-19, enrolled during active disease. Sequencing was carried out using peripheral blood. CDR3 residues: CASSQGLAAGNTQYF. The CDR3 DNA follows: TGTGCCAGCAGCCAAGGACTAGCGGCAGGAAATACGCAGTATTTT.